The 21 T cell receptor beta chains below were found in one sample sequenced in a study of cytomegalovirus exposure and HLA in healthy donors. This table comes from immunoSEQ multiplex PCR, and its TCRdb copy is limited to in-frame clones, with some not included. In the table there are approximately 180,000 clones, roughly 88% of which are singletons. The source material was PBMCs. Source of these receptors: a woman in her late teens or twenties in good health and CMV-seronegative.

This chain joins TRBV4-2 and TRBJ1-1; possible D gene TRBD1, 5 bases. The CDR3 totals 19 residues. The V gene lost 1 base and the J gene lost 5 bases, with 26 bases spanning the gap. Per germline, CDR1 LGHNA and CDR2 YNFKEQ. The CDR3 here is CASSQGIGVSRDGRTEAFF. The DNA of the CDR3 is TGTGCCAGCAGCCAAGGTATAGGGGTCAGCAGGGATGGTCGAACTGAAGCTTTCTTT.

This clone showed up just once. The chain employs TRBV7-9 and TRBJ2-6; D gene ambiguous. The CDR3 sequence is 14 residues long. V lost 5 bases, J lost 0 bases, and 5 bases lay in between. Germline V gene lookup returns CDR1 SEHNR and CDR2 FQNEAQ (reference sequence). CDR3 loop: CASSRSSGANVLTF. The CDR3 DNA reads as TGTGCCAGCAGCCGGAGCTCTGGGGCCAACGTCCTGACTTTC.

This clone appeared a few times. This chain uses TRBV14 with TRBJ1-6; 10 positions agree with TRBD1. The CDR3 is made up of 15 amino acids. Germline V CDR1 and CDR2: SGHDN, FVKESK. V was pared by 1 base and J by 9 bases, with 3 bases of the junction left unmatched. The CDR3, as DNA: TGTGCCAGCAGCCAAGGGACAGGGGGAACTTCACCCCTCCACTTT. Amino acids: CASSQGTGGTSPLHF.

V and J are TRBV6-6 and TRBJ1-5, with no clear D. V was clipped by 8 bases and J by 3 bases, with 14 bases between them. The CDR3 is 14 residues long. Germline CDR1 MNHNY, CDR2 SVGAGI (reference sequence). The CDR3 protein is CASAAGANNQPQHF. Written as DNA, the CDR3 is TGTGCCAGCGCTGCGGGAGCTAACAATCAGCCCCAGCATTTT.

J is TRBJ2-7 and V is TRBV7-7, with 8 bases matching TRBD1. Trimming took 5 bases from V and 1 from J; bases not matched to a gene: 7. Germline CDR1 SSHAT, CDR2 FNYEAQ (reference sequence). This CDR3 region has 15 residues. The CDR3 sequence: CASSVGQGPSYEQYF. The CDR3 nucleotides are TGTGCCAGCAGCGTCGGACAGGGCCCTTCCTACGAGCAGTACTTC.

The V call is TRBV19, the J call TRBJ1-2; D is possibly TRBD1 (6 bases). V was shortened by 4 bases and J by 4 bases, with 16 bases between the two germline ends. CDR1 LNHDA and CDR2 SQIVND come from the germline V gene (reference sequence). CDR3 length equals 15 residues. The CDR3 spells CASSTGWGPGYGYTF. The CDR3 nucleotides read TGTGCCAGTAGTACCGGCTGGGGGCCTGGCTATGGCTACACCTTC. The variable domain in full, completed from reference TRBV19 and TRBJ1-2, reads DGGITQSPKYLFRKEGQNVTLSCEQNLNHDAMYWYRQDPGQGLRLIYYSQIVNDFQKGDIAEGYSVSREKKESFPLTVTSAQKNPTAFYLCASSTGWGPGYGYTFGSGTRLTVV.

The chain combines TRBV7-7 with TRBJ2-7, with TRBD2 matching 7 bases. The V gene's germline CDR1 is SSHAT and CDR2 FNYEAQ (reference sequence). The CDR3 has 15 amino acids. V gave up 4 bases and J gave up 6 bases; unmatched junction bases: 12. Written as DNA, the CDR3 is TGTGCCAGCAGCTCCGGACTAGATCGGCTTGGCGAGCAGTACTTC. It specifies CASSSGLDRLGEQYF.

This clone appeared a few times. V usage is TRBV5-5 and J usage is TRBJ1-1, with D perhaps matching TRBD1 (6 bases). The CDR3 extends over 14 amino acids. The V end lost 2 bases, the J end lost 1 base, and 9 bases lay between the germline ends. CDR1 SGHKS and CDR2 YYEKEE come from the germline V gene (reference sequence). The DNA of the CDR3 is TGTGCCAGCAGCTTAACGGACAGGAACACTGAAGCTTTCTTT. It yields the protein CASSLTDRNTEAFF.

There are many counts of this clone. V gene TRBV29-1 combines with J gene TRBJ2-7; TRBD1 matches at 11 bases. The CDR3 runs to 15 residues. CDR1 and CDR2 from the germline V gene are SQVTM and ANQGSEA. J was trimmed by 4 bases and V by 4 bases; bases with no gene match: 9. The CDR3 DNA follows: TGCAGCGTTGGACTCGGAGGACAGGGGGCTTACGAGCAGTACTTC. Residues: CSVGLGGQGAYEQYF.

The chain carries TRBV9 and TRBJ1-2; 11 nucleotides match TRBD1. The CDR3 contains 14 residues. The V gene end was trimmed by 3 bases and the J gene end by 14 bases; junction bases not matched to a gene: 12. In germline, CDR1 is SGDLS, CDR2 YYNGEE. CDR3 amino acids: CASSARTGGAFGTF. CDR3 nucleotide sequence: TGTGCCAGCAGCGCCAGGACAGGGGGCGCCTTTGGTACCTTC. The whole variable domain, filled in from reference TRBV9 and TRBJ1-2, reads DSGVTQTPKHLITATGQRVTLRCSPRSGDLSVYWYQQSLDQGLQFLIQYYNGEERAKGNILERFSAQQFPDLHSELNLSSLELGDSALYFCASSARTGGAFGTFGSGTRLTVV.

The chain uses TRBV5-1 and TRBJ2-1, with 12 bases lining up with TRBD2. V shed 0 bases, J shed 15 bases, and the junction held 10 bases outside the gene matches. This CDR3 is 15 amino acids long. Germline lookup yields CDR1 SGHRS and CDR2 YFSETQ. CDR3 sequence (DNA): TGCGCCAGCAGCTTGGTACTAGCGGGGGGAGACTTTTGGTTCTTC. Translation: CASSLVLAGGDFWFF.

The rearrangement uses TRBV5-4 and TRBJ2-3; 9 nucleotides line up with TRBD2. With 0 bases clipped from V and 3 bases from J, the junction kept 8 bases outside the gene matches. The CDR3 has 17 residues. The germline CDR1 and CDR2 sequences are SGHNT and YYREEE (reference sequence). CDR3 region: CASSLGTRGGLTDTQYF. The CDR3 coding sequence is TGTGCCAGCAGCTTGGGTACGCGGGGGGGCCTTACAGATACGCAGTATTTT.

This clone appeared a single time. This chain links TRBV5-1 with TRBJ2-3; perhaps TRBD1 as D (6 bases). The CDR3 loop spans 14 amino acids. The germline V gene has CDR1 SGHRS and CDR2 YFSETQ. V was shortened by 4 bases and J by 0 bases, with 9 bases between the two germline ends. The CDR3 DNA is TGCGCCAGCAGCCTGGGACAAAGCACAGATACGCAGTATTTT. Translated: CASSLGQSTDTQYF.

The table lists this clone with a count of one. The rearrangement uses TRBV27 and TRBJ2-7; 12 bases fit TRBD2. The CDR3 totals 14 residues. V was clipped by 6 bases and J by 4 bases; unmatched bases: 4. The germline CDR1 and CDR2 sequences are MNHEY and SMNVEV (reference sequence). The CDR3 region has the DNA TGTGCCAGCAGCGCCGGGACTAGCGGGTACGAGCAGTACTTC. It yields the protein CASSAGTSGYEQYF.

This clone was counted once. The chain carries TRBV5-1 and TRBJ1-1, with 8 bases aligning to TRBD1. This CDR3 is built from 14 residues. CDR1 and CDR2 (germline): SGHRS, YFSETQ. Trimming at V came to 7 bases and at J to 5 bases, leaving 10 bases not matched to a gene. In DNA, the CDR3 is TGCGCCAGCGGCACAGGGGGTTTGTCGACTGAAGCTTTCTTT. Encoded protein: CASGTGGLSTEAFF.

V is TRBV7-8 and J is TRBJ2-2, with 7 nucleotides matching TRBD1. The CDR3 has 15 amino acids. J gave up 2 bases and V 4 bases, and 4 bases lay outside the gene matches. The germline V gene has CDR1 SGHVS and CDR2 FQNEAQ. In nucleotides, the CDR3 is TGTGCCAGCAGCTACCGGGACAGTAACACCGGGGAGCTGTTTTTT. Its translation is CASSYRDSNTGELFF.

The rearrangement links TRBV29-1 to TRBJ2-3; 7 bases are a match to TRBD1. The J segment lost 0 bases and the V segment lost 7 bases, leaving 10 bases of the junction unmatched. Germline CDR1 and CDR2: SQVTM and ANQGSEA. This CDR3 contains 15 residues. DNA for the CDR3: TGCAGCGCAGAGGCCGGGACAGCTAGCACAGATACGCAGTATTTT. It translates to CSAEAGTASTDTQYF.

Only a few counts were recorded for this clone. The CDR3 bases are TGTGCCAGCAGCTTACTTAGGGGAGGGGATGGCGGGGAGCTGTTTTTT. Translation: CASSLLRGGDGGELFF. This chain links TRBV11-3 with TRBJ2-2; 7 bases agree with TRBD2. The CDR3 contains 16 residues. V lost 2 bases and J lost 7; bases outside the gene matches: 10. Germline CDR1 is SGHNT and CDR2 is YENEEA.

The chain employs TRBV11-2 and TRBJ2-2; 7 bases line up with TRBD2. The CDR3 sequence is 16 residues long. Germline assignment: CDR1 SGHAT and CDR2 FQNNGV. J was trimmed by 1 base and V by 4 bases; bases with no gene match: 6. This chain's CDR3 is CASSWGGGRNTGELFF. The CDR3 DNA reads as TGTGCCAGCAGCTGGGGCGGCGGGAGGAACACCGGGGAGCTGTTTTTT.

The gene calls are TRBV4-2 and TRBJ2-7; D gene uncertain. Germline values: CDR1 LGHNA, CDR2 YNFKEQ. This CDR3 is 13 amino acids long. The V gene lost 0 bases and the J gene lost 3 bases, with 6 bases spanning the gap. Written as DNA, the CDR3 is TGTGCCAGCAGCCAAGATTCGAGCTACGAGCAGTACTTC. Residues: CASSQDSSYEQYF.

The chain couples TRBV13 to TRBJ2-4; possibly TRBD1 for D (6 bases). In germline, CDR1 is PRHDT, CDR2 FYEKMQ (reference sequence). CDR3 length equals 15 residues. V was pared by 0 bases and J by 5 bases, with 11 bases between. The DNA of the CDR3 is TGTGCCAGCAGCTTAGGGCAGGGGCGGGAAAACATTCAGTACTTC. This codes for CASSLGQGRENIQYF.